The 26 T cell receptor beta chains listed next were all sequenced from one sample in a study of T cell repertoires in cytomegalovirus infection. The antigens these receptors bind are not known. TCRdb independently ran MiXCR on the reads; one entry per CDR3 protein. The table includes about 400,000 distinct CDR3 sequences, roughly 36% detected once. Source: cultured PBMCs, taken from culture after CMV antigen stimulation. The receptors stem from a human donor in good health (CMV status not recorded). Some clones in this sample may be carry-over from other donors' samples.

The gene calls are TRBV2 and TRBJ2-1, with D maybe TRBD2 (6 bases). Germline V gives CDR1 SNHLY, CDR2 FYNNEI. The CDR3 totals 16 residues. The V gene lost 1 base and the J gene lost 0 bases, with 10 bases spanning the gap. DNA of the CDR3: TGTGCCAGCAGTGAAGGTGGAGGGAGCTCCTACAATGAGCAGTTCTTC. This translates into CASSEGGGSSYNEQFF. The full variable domain, rest sourced from reference TRBV2 and TRBJ2-1, is EPEVTQTPSHQVTQMGQEVILRCVPISNHLYFYWYRQILGQKVEFLVSFYNNEISEKSEIFDDQFSVERPDGSNFTLKIRSTKLEDSAMYFCASSEGGGSSYNEQFFGPGTRLTVL.

This chain uses TRBV30 with TRBJ1-2; a weak D match, TRBD1 (5 bases). This CDR3 has 13 amino acids. CDR1 is GTSNPN and CDR2 is SVGIG in the germline V gene (reference sequence). V was trimmed by 0 bases and J by 8 bases, leaving 13 bases between them. DNA of the CDR3: TGTGCCTGGAGTGTCGGGGGGATAGGGGGCTACACCTTC. This sequence encodes CAWSVGGIGGYTF.

This clonotype has only a few counts. The rearrangement joins TRBV6-6 to TRBJ1-5; 7 nucleotides agree with TRBD1. The CDR3 is 16 amino acids. The J segment lost 9 bases and the V segment lost 8 bases, leaving 19 bases of the junction unmatched. Germline lookup yields CDR1 MNHNY and CDR2 SVGAGI (reference sequence). In nucleotides, the CDR3 is TGTGCCAGCCGGTCTTTACGGGACAGTCCTGTCGGGCCCCAGCATTTT. Protein: CASRSLRDSPVGPQHF.

This clonotype has just one count. This chain links TRBV12-3 or TRBV12-4 with TRBJ1-1; possible D gene TRBD1, 6 bases. The CDR3 is made up of 17 amino acids. Trimming left V 8 bases short and J 2 bases short, with 24 bases between. CDR3 in DNA: TGTGCCAGCGAAAAACCAGGACAGCCCTTTGGAAACACTGAAGCTTTCTTT. Protein sequence: CASEKPGQPFGNTEAFF.

This clonotype was picked up a small number of times. V is TRBV6-5 and J is TRBJ2-1; TRBD2 matches at 7 bases. Unmatched junction bases numbered 6, after V lost 6 bases and J lost 1 base. Looked up from germline, CDR1 is MNHEY and CDR2 is SVGAGI. CDR3 length equals 15 residues. The CDR3 DNA reads TGTGCCAGCAGACCAGACGGGGGGTCCTACAATGAGCAGTTCTTC. Translating gives CASRPDGGSYNEQFF.

The rearrangement uses TRBV6-5 and TRBJ2-5; 12 nucleotides align to TRBD2. V gave up 4 bases and J gave up 1 base; unmatched junction bases: 4. The CDR3 is made up of 16 amino acids. From germline, CDR1 is MNHEY and CDR2 SVGAGI. The chain's CDR3 is CASSFRTSGTQETQYF. The CDR3 coding sequence is TGTGCCAGCAGTTTCCGGACTAGCGGGACCCAAGAGACCCAGTACTTC.

The rearrangement joins TRBV29-1 to TRBJ2-5; D is perhaps TRBD1 (6 bases). The germline gives CDR1 SQVTM, CDR2 ANQGSEA. The CDR3 spans 13 residues. Between the trimmed V and J ends, which lost 2 bases and 4 bases, there was a span of 11 bases. The CDR3 region has the DNA TGCAGCGTTGAAAGGGCAGGGGCAGAGACCCAGTACTTC. Protein: CSVERAGAETQYF.

This clonotype came up a few times. The CDR3 region has the DNA TGTGCCACCTCGGACAGTCTAGCCAAAAACATTCAGTACTTC. Its protein is CATSDSLAKNIQYF. V is TRBV19 and J is TRBJ2-4; perhaps TRBD1 as D (6 bases). The germline V gene has CDR1 LNHDA and CDR2 SQIVND (reference sequence). Trimming cost V 10 bases and J 0 bases, with 13 bases left between them. This CDR3 comprises 14 residues.

The rearrangement joins TRBV20-1 to TRBJ1-5; D gene ambiguous. The CDR3 has 13 residues. CDR1 DFQATT and CDR2 SNEGSKA come from the germline V gene (reference sequence). Trimming took off 2 bases at V and 1 base at J, with 6 bases between the two ends. CDR3: CSARFGSNQPQHF. The DNA of the CDR3 is TGCAGTGCTAGATTTGGGAGCAATCAGCCCCAGCATTTT.

This clonotype was seen at least ten times. V usage is TRBV7-9 and J usage is TRBJ2-5, with a tentative D call TRBD1 (6 bases). The germline V gene has CDR1 SEHNR and CDR2 FQNEAQ (reference sequence). V was clipped by 2 bases and J by 3 bases, with 10 bases between them. The CDR3 extends over 14 amino acids. The chain's CDR3 is CASSLTRGKETQYF. CDR3 coding DNA: TGTGCCAGCAGCTTAACTAGGGGGAAAGAGACCCAGTACTTC.

A few counts support this clonotype. The CDR3 DNA sequence: TGTGCCAGCAGCTTAAGAAGACAGAGAAACACCGGGGAGCTGTTTTTT. Its translation is CASSLRRQRNTGELFF. This chain joins TRBV7-2 and TRBJ2-2; D may be TRBD1 (5 bases). The CDR3 sequence is 16 residues long. Trimming left V 2 bases short and J 2 bases short, with 12 bases between. Germline CDR1 is SGHTA and CDR2 is FQGNSA.

V usage is TRBV7-2 and J usage is TRBJ2-1, with a weak D call TRBD2 (6 bases). The V end lost 2 bases, the J end lost 5 bases, and 7 bases lay between the germline ends. The CDR3 is 13 amino acids. Germline loops: CDR1 SGHTA, CDR2 FQGNSA. CDR3 coding DNA: TGTGCCAGCAGCTTACGGGGGAACAATGAGCAGTTCTTC. It is translated as CASSLRGNNEQFF.

The J gene is TRBJ2-1, the V gene TRBV19; TRBD2 matches at 7 bases. This CDR3 is 15 amino acids long. Germline V gene lookup returns CDR1 LNHDA and CDR2 SQIVND (reference sequence). The junction had 5 bases not matched to a gene; V was cut back by 6 bases and J by 0 bases. The CDR3 DNA reads TGTGCCAGTAGCCTTCAGCGGGGCTCCTACAATGAGCAGTTCTTC. This codes for CASSLQRGSYNEQFF.

J is TRBJ2-3 and V is TRBV7-2; D gene uncertain. The CDR3 loop spans 14 amino acids. V lost 5 bases to trimming and J lost 6 bases, with 15 bases between them. CDR1 is SGHTA, CDR2 FQGNSA, per germline. Written as DNA, the CDR3 is TGTGCCAGCAGCCCCCCCACCGCCCGGGATACGCAGTATTTT. Encoded protein: CASSPPTARDTQYF. The variable domain in full, completed from reference TRBV7-2 and TRBJ2-3, reads GAGVSQSPSNKVTEKGKDVELRCDPISGHTALYWYRQSLGQGLEFLIYFQGNSAPDKSGLPSDRFSAERTGGSVSTLTIQRTQQEDSAVYLCASSPPTARDTQYFGPGTRLTVL.

CDR3 amino acids: CASTGGAKEQPQHF. CDR3 sequence (DNA): TGTGCCAGTACGGGGGGCGCGAAGGAACAGCCCCAGCATTTT. V usage is TRBV19 and J usage is TRBJ1-5, with a tentative D call TRBD1 (6 bases). Deletions cut 7 bases from V and 7 bases from J, with 17 bases between. Germline values: CDR1 LNHDA, CDR2 SQIVND (reference sequence). The CDR3 loop spans 14 amino acids.

This chain links TRBV18 with TRBJ1-6, with 9 bases matching TRBD1. Germline V gene data show CDR1 as KGHSH and CDR2 as LQKENI. There are 16 residues in the CDR3. J lost 6 bases, V lost 3 bases, and 6 bases had no gene match. The CDR3 here is CASSPWTGDTNSPLHF. CDR3 DNA: TGTGCCAGCTCACCTTGGACAGGGGACACTAATTCACCCCTCCACTTT. The variable domain in full, with the rest retrieved from reference TRBV18 and TRBJ1-6, is NAGVMQNPRHLVRRRGQEARLRCSPMKGHSHVYWYRQLPEEGLKFMVYLQKENIIDESGMPKERFSAEFPKEGPSILRIQQVVRGDSAAYFCASSPWTGDTNSPLHFGNGTRLTVT.

This rearrangement joins TRBV19 to TRBJ2-2, with D unclear. The CDR3 totals 13 residues. Trimming left V 5 bases short and J 9 bases short, with 13 bases between. The germline V gene has CDR1 LNHDA and CDR2 SQIVND (reference sequence). For the CDR3, the DNA is TGTGCCAGTAGTGCCCGATCGGACCGGGAGCTGTTTTTT. Encoded protein: CASSARSDRELFF.

This clonotype has more than one count but fewer than ten. This rearrangement joins TRBV7-2 to TRBJ2-7; D remains unclear. The length of the CDR3 is 16 residues. V dropped 1 base and J dropped 6 bases, with 19 bases sitting between them. CDR1 SGHTA and CDR2 FQGNSA come from the germline V gene. CDR3 region: CASSLGRAPGPREQYV. In DNA form, the CDR3 reads TGTGCCAGCAGCTTAGGCCGGGCACCTGGACCCCGCGAGCAGTACGTC.

The chain couples TRBV7-2 to TRBJ2-5, with 8 bases that match TRBD1. The CDR3 covers 16 residues. Germline CDR1 reads SGHTA; CDR2 reads FQGNSA. The V gene end was trimmed by 5 bases and the J gene end by 0 bases; junction bases not matched to a gene: 8. CDR3 DNA sequence: TGTGCCAGCAGCAGCCGCCGACAGGGGTACCAAGAGACCCAGTACTTC. This codes for CASSSRRQGYQETQYF.

The chain links TRBV2 to TRBJ2-7; D is possibly TRBD1 (5 bases). Germline CDR1 reads SNHLY; CDR2 reads FYNNEI. CDR3 size: 15 residues. V shed 2 bases and J shed 0 bases, with 11 bases lying between them. The CDR3 loop reads CASSESTVTSYEQYF. CDR3 nucleotides: TGTGCCAGCAGTGAATCGACAGTCACCTCCTACGAGCAGTACTTC.

In this sample, this clonotype turned up once. The chain uses TRBV5-4 and TRBJ2-1, with 7 bases that match TRBD2. With 4 bases clipped from V and 6 bases from J, the junction kept 13 bases outside the gene matches. The CDR3 is 16 residues long. Germline CDR1 SGHNT, CDR2 YYREEE (reference sequence). The CDR3 loop is CASSPGGLAEPNEQFF. The CDR3 coding sequence is TGTGCCAGCAGCCCCGGCGGCCTAGCGGAGCCCAATGAGCAGTTCTTC.

The rearrangement joins TRBV6-6 to TRBJ1-1, with TRBD1 identical over 8 bases. This CDR3 has 16 residues. V lost 3 bases to trimming and J lost 6 bases; unmatched junction nucleotides: 12. Germline assignment: CDR1 MNHNY and CDR2 SVGAGI (reference sequence). CDR3 sequence reads: CASSYLSQGANAEAFF. In DNA, the CDR3 is TGTGCCAGCAGTTATCTAAGCCAGGGGGCAAACGCTGAAGCTTTCTTT.

This clonotype was detected a few times. The V and J genes are TRBV20-1 and TRBJ1-2; TRBD1 matches at 7 bases. The CDR3 is made up of 15 amino acids. V lost 2 bases, J lost 0 bases, and 6 bases stayed unmatched. The V gene's germline CDR1 is DFQATT and CDR2 SNEGSKA (reference sequence). The CDR3 bases are TGCAGTGCTAGACACAGGGGAGCTCCTAACTATGGCTACACCTTC. Translation gives CSARHRGAPNYGYTF.

This clonotype appeared a few times. V usage is TRBV7-9 and J usage is TRBJ2-2; TRBD1 agrees at 10 bases. Unmatched junction bases numbered 11, after V lost 5 bases and J lost 5 bases. Germline V CDR1 and CDR2: SEHNR, FQNEAQ (reference sequence). This CDR3 is 17 amino acids long. The CDR3 reads CASSPTGDRGKTGELFF. In nucleotides, the CDR3 is TGTGCCAGCAGCCCTACAGGGGACAGGGGAAAAACCGGGGAGCTGTTTTTT.

The genes are TRBV4-1 and TRBJ2-1; 12 nucleotides align to TRBD2. This CDR3 is built from 17 residues. With V trimmed by 1 base and J by 3 bases, 4 bases remained unmatched. Germline CDR1 reads MGHRA; CDR2 reads YSYEKL. The CDR3 loop is CASSQATSGSVYNEQFF. The CDR3 bases are TGCGCCAGCAGCCAAGCGACTAGCGGGAGTGTCTACAATGAGCAGTTCTTC.

This clonotype was detected ten times or more. The chain uses TRBV7-9 and TRBJ2-1, with 12 bases that match TRBD2. Trimming at V came to 4 bases and at J to 9 bases, leaving 10 bases not matched to a gene. The CDR3 runs to 16 residues. CDR1 SEHNR and CDR2 FQNEAQ come from the germline V gene (reference sequence). CDR3 sequence reads: CASSSSSGRASREQFF. For the CDR3, the DNA is TGTGCCAGCAGCTCCTCTAGCGGGAGGGCCTCCCGTGAGCAGTTCTTC.